This is a list of T cell receptor beta chains from one sample in a study of T cells in Graves' hyperthyroidism and ophthalmopathy. MiXCR, run by TCRdb on the multiplex PCR reads, gives a single entry per CDR3 protein. The table has about 260,000 distinct CDR3 sequences, around 20% seen once. The sequenced sample was blood. Receptors originate from a man aged 25-40 years with Graves' ophthalmopathy. Both conserved end residues are part of each CDR3. The order of the fields is J gene, clone size, D gene, V gene, CDR3 protein, CDR3 DNA. D genes are given only for firm matches. Clone size is given for some rows only: seen once, a few or many times, or a class if the clone is expanded.

J gene: TRBJ2-3; clone size: .; D gene: .; V gene: TRBV15; CDR3 protein: CATSRGGDTQYF; CDR3 DNA: TGTGCCACCAGCCGAGGAGGGGATACGCAGTATTTT
J gene: TRBJ1-3; clone size: .; D gene: .; V gene: TRBV19; CDR3 protein: CASSARGNTIYF; CDR3 DNA: TGTGCCAGTAGTGCCCGGGGGAACACCATATATTTT
J gene: TRBJ2-1; clone size: .; D gene: .; V gene: TRBV20-1; CDR3 protein: CSASERNDEQFF; CDR3 DNA: TGCAGCGCTTCGGAGAGGAACGATGAGCAGTTCTTC
J gene: TRBJ2-1; clone size: many; D gene: .; V gene: TRBV2; CDR3 protein: CASSLGVDEQFF; CDR3 DNA: TGTGCCAGCAGCCTCGGGGTCGATGAGCAGTTCTTC
J gene: TRBJ2-1; clone size: .; D gene: TRBD1; V gene: TRBV5-1; CDR3 protein: CASSPTGTGFLEQFF; CDR3 DNA: TGCGCCAGCAGCCCTACCGGGACAGGATTTCTTGAGCAGTTCTTC
J gene: TRBJ2-3; clone size: .; D gene: .; V gene: TRBV11-3; CDR3 protein: CASSHRPPRDTQYF; CDR3 DNA: TGTGCCAGCAGCCATCGACCGCCCCGGGATACGCAGTATTTT
J gene: TRBJ1-5; clone size: many; D gene: .; V gene: TRBV2; CDR3 protein: CASSERGGRNQPQHF; CDR3 DNA: TGTGCCAGCAGTGAACGCGGGGGGCGGAATCAGCCCCAGCATTTT
J gene: TRBJ1-2; clone size: few; D gene: .; V gene: TRBV9; CDR3 protein: CASSVGLQVNLNYGYTF; CDR3 DNA: TGTGCCAGCAGCGTAGGCCTCCAAGTGAATTTAAACTATGGCTACACCTTC
J gene: TRBJ2-7; clone size: many; D gene: TRBD2; V gene: TRBV11-2; CDR3 protein: CASSSGTSGTYEQYF; CDR3 DNA: TGTGCCAGCAGCTCCGGGACTAGCGGGACCTACGAGCAGTACTTC
J gene: TRBJ2-1; clone size: many; D gene: .; V gene: TRBV2; CDR3 protein: CASMWLARYNEQFF; CDR3 DNA: TGTGCCAGCATGTGGCTAGCTCGCTACAATGAGCAGTTCTTC
J gene: TRBJ2-1; clone size: .; D gene: .; V gene: TRBV29-1; CDR3 protein: CSVERLASYNEQFF; CDR3 DNA: TGCAGCGTTGAACGGCTAGCTTCCTACAATGAGCAGTTCTTC
J gene: TRBJ2-6; clone size: few; D gene: .; V gene: TRBV5-1; CDR3 protein: CASSPGGGAGANVLTF; CDR3 DNA: TGCGCCAGCAGCCCTGGGGGTGGCGCTGGGGCCAACGTCCTGACTTTC
J gene: TRBJ1-1; clone size: .; D gene: TRBD1; V gene: TRBV19; CDR3 protein: CASRQGVLRNTEAFF; CDR3 DNA: TGTGCCAGTAGACAGGGGGTACTCAGGAACACTGAAGCTTTCTTT
J gene: TRBJ1-4; clone size: .; D gene: TRBD1; V gene: TRBV5-1; CDR3 protein: CASSTGQGSTNEKLFF; CDR3 DNA: TGCGCCAGCAGCACCGGACAGGGAAGTACTAATGAAAAACTGTTTTTT
J gene: TRBJ2-5; clone size: few; D gene: TRBD1; V gene: TRBV6-1; CDR3 protein: CASSSGTGGGEETQYF; CDR3 DNA: TGTGCCAGCAGTTCGGGGACAGGGGGGGGGGAAGAGACCCAGTACTTC
J gene: TRBJ2-1; clone size: many; D gene: .; V gene: TRBV11-2; CDR3 protein: CASSQDRLATNEQFF; CDR3 DNA: TGTGCCAGCAGCCAGGACCGGCTAGCAACCAATGAGCAGTTCTTC
J gene: TRBJ2-1; clone size: many; D gene: .; V gene: TRBV18; CDR3 protein: CASSPRTSDEQFF; CDR3 DNA: TGTGCCAGCTCACCACGGACCTCTGACGAGCAGTTCTTC
J gene: TRBJ1-2; clone size: many; D gene: TRBD1; V gene: TRBV3-1; CDR3 protein: CASSFRDRGKHTF; CDR3 DNA: TGTGCCAGCAGCTTCCGGGACAGGGGGAAGCACACCTTC
J gene: TRBJ2-3; clone size: many; D gene: TRBD2; V gene: TRBV28; CDR3 protein: CASRGTSGRRTDTQYF; CDR3 DNA: TGTGCCAGCAGAGGGACTAGCGGGAGAAGGACAGATACGCAGTATTTT
J gene: TRBJ2-1; clone size: .; D gene: TRBD1; V gene: TRBV27; CDR3 protein: CASNTYRGASYNEQFF; CDR3 DNA: TGTGCCAGCAATACCTACAGGGGGGCCTCCTACAATGAGCAGTTCTTC
J gene: TRBJ1-6; clone size: .; D gene: .; V gene: TRBV5-1; CDR3 protein: CASRRRQENSPLHF; CDR3 DNA: TGCGCCAGCAGGAGGAGACAAGAAAATTCACCCCTCCACTTT
J gene: TRBJ2-4; clone size: many; D gene: TRBD1; V gene: TRBV11-3; CDR3 protein: CASSSHDRAEAKNIQYF; CDR3 DNA: TGTGCCAGCAGCTCCCACGACAGGGCGGAGGCCAAAAACATTCAGTACTTC
J gene: TRBJ2-2; clone size: .; D gene: .; V gene: TRBV28; CDR3 protein: CASSGAMGGTGELFF; CDR3 DNA: TGTGCCAGCAGTGGTGCAATGGGTGGCACCGGGGAGCTGTTTTTT
J gene: TRBJ2-1; clone size: few; D gene: TRBD1; V gene: TRBV20-1; CDR3 protein: CSARDLAGTGGTYNEQFF; CDR3 DNA: TGCAGTGCTAGAGATCTTGCCGGGACAGGGGGCACCTACAATGAGCAGTTCTTC
J gene: TRBJ2-7; clone size: once; D gene: .; V gene: TRBV20-1; CDR3 protein: CSANPSGPDYEQYF; CDR3 DNA: TGCAGTGCGAACCCAAGTGGCCCAGACTACGAGCAGTACTTC
J gene: TRBJ2-6; clone size: .; D gene: .; V gene: TRBV2; CDR3 protein: CASSGGRVLSGANVLTF; CDR3 DNA: TGTGCCAGCAGTGGGGGCAGGGTACTCTCTGGGGCCAACGTCCTGACTTTC
J gene: TRBJ2-7; clone size: .; D gene: .; V gene: TRBV12-3/TRBV12-4; CDR3 protein: CASSTTPIHYEQYF; CDR3 DNA: TGTGCCAGCAGTACTACCCCCATCCACTACGAGCAGTACTTC
J gene: TRBJ2-5; clone size: many; D gene: .; V gene: TRBV7-9; CDR3 protein: CASSLVSETQYF; CDR3 DNA: TGTGCCAGCAGCTTAGTATCGGAGACCCAGTACTTC
J gene: TRBJ1-1; clone size: .; D gene: .; V gene: TRBV6-1; CDR3 protein: CASADRLNTEAFF; CDR3 DNA: TGTGCCAGCGCTGACAGATTGAACACTGAAGCTTTCTTT